This is a list of T cell receptor beta chains from one sample in a study of T cell responses to AZD1222 COVID-19 vaccine. Measured with immunoSEQ multiplex PCR; TCRdb has only the in-frame clones, and not every one. The table has 140,000 or so clones, approximately 86% seen once. The sequencing here drew on peripheral blood, taken on day 0 of AZD1222 vaccination. The source of these receptors is an adult in good health. The CDR3 runs from the conserved cysteine through the conserved F or W. D genes are given only for firm matches. Rows give clone size only sometimes, using once, few, many, or a class for an expanded clone.

J gene | V gene | D gene | clone size | CDR3 DNA | CDR3 protein
TRBJ1-3 | TRBV19 | - | - | TGTGCCAGTAGTATCATCGCCGATTACTCTGGAAACACCATATATTTT | CASSIIADYSGNTIYF
TRBJ1-1 | TRBV7-9 | - | once | TGTGCCAGCAGCTTGGGCGGTGAAGCTTTCTTT | CASSLGGEAFF
TRBJ2-5 | TRBV28 | TRBD2 | - | TGTGCCAGCAGTTCAGTAGCGGGAGTAACAGAGACCCAGTACTTC | CASSSVAGVTETQYF
TRBJ2-1 | TRBV4-2 | - | - | TGTGCCAGCAGCCAAGCGGGAACCGGGGCATACAATGAGCAGTTCTTC | CASSQAGTGAYNEQFF
TRBJ1-1 | TRBV15 | - | few | TGTGCCACCAGCAGAGATCGAGTCAACACTGAAGCTTTCTTT | CATSRDRVNTEAFF
TRBJ1-2 | TRBV4-3 | TRBD1 | - | TGCGCCAGCAGTCAAGTCGGAACAGGGGTGGACTATGGCTACACCTTC | CASSQVGTGVDYGYTF
TRBJ2-7 | TRBV19 | - | - | TGTGCCAGTAGTATTATGGGCGGGGAGGTGGTCTACGAGCAGTACTTC | CASSIMGGEVVYEQYF
TRBJ2-2 | TRBV7-6 | TRBD2 | - | TGTGCCAGCAGGGCGACTAGCGTCAACACCGGGGAGCTGTTTTTT | CASRATSVNTGELFF
TRBJ2-7 | TRBV11-3 | - | - | TGTGCCAGCAGCCAGACAGGATTCTACGAGCAGTACTTC | CASSQTGFYEQYF
TRBJ2-3 | TRBV15 | TRBD2 | - | TGTGCCACCAGCAGAGATCCAGCGGGGTCCCCGCAGTATTTT | CATSRDPAGSPQYF
TRBJ2-7 | TRBV7-8 | TRBD1 | - | TGTGCCAGCAGCTTGCGGGACAGGTTCTACGAGCAGTACTTC | CASSLRDRFYEQYF
TRBJ2-7 | TRBV7-8 | TRBD2 | - | TGTGCCAGCAGCGAAGGAAGCGGGAGTACCTACGAGCAGTACTTC | CASSEGSGSTYEQYF
TRBJ2-2 | TRBV30 | - | - | TGTGCCTGGAGTGGTAGGGAGTCGGTCGGGGAGCTGTTTTTT | CAWSGRESVGELFF
TRBJ1-1 | TRBV19 | - | - | TGTGCCAGTAGTATAGCAGGCTTGAACACTGAAGCTTTCTTT | CASSIAGLNTEAFF
TRBJ2-3 | TRBV6-2/TRBV6-3 | - | - | TGTGCCAGCAGTTACCGCCACACAGATACGCAGTATTTT | CASSYRHTDTQYF
TRBJ1-1 | TRBV6-5 | - | - | TGTGCCAGCAGATTGAGCCAGGGGACTGCTGAAGCTTTCTTT | CASRLSQGTAEAFF
TRBJ2-5 | TRBV28 | - | - | TGTGCCAGCAGTTTGGGTCTAGTTAACGGAGAGACCCAGTACTTC | CASSLGLVNGETQYF
TRBJ2-1 | TRBV30 | - | - | TGTGCCTGGAGCATGGCCGATGAGCAGTTCTTC | CAWSMADEQFF
TRBJ2-2 | TRBV7-6 | - | - | TGTGCCAGCAGCGCTGTCGGTTGGGGCGGAACCGGGGAGCTGTTTTTT | CASSAVGWGGTGELFF
TRBJ2-1 | TRBV12-3/TRBV12-4 | TRBD2 | - | TGTGCCAGCAGAAGACTAGCGGGCAATGAGCAGTTCTTC | CASRRLAGNEQFF
TRBJ2-5 | TRBV7-7 | - | - | TGTGCCAGCAGCTCCACCCCGGAGACCCAGTACTTC | CASSSTPETQYF
TRBJ2-7 | TRBV9 | TRBD2 | - | TGTGCCAGCAGCGTAGCTCCTAGCGGGGTCTACGAGCAGTACTTC | CASSVAPSGVYEQYF
TRBJ1-1 | TRBV3-1/TRBV3-2 | - | once | TGTGCCAGCAGCCAAGATCGGGGAGCTTTCTTT | CASSQDRGAFF
TRBJ1-5 | TRBV30 | - | - | TGTGCCTGGACCGGGGGGGCTATAAATAGCAATCAGCCCCAGCATTTT | CAWTGGAINSNQPQHF
TRBJ2-5 | TRBV14 | - | once | TGTGCCAGCAGCCAAGAACGGACACGTTTGTACTTC | CASSQERTRLYF
TRBJ2-1 | TRBV11-2 | TRBD1 | few | TGTGCCAGCAGCCAGGACAGGGGGCACAATGAGCAGTTCTTC | CASSQDRGHNEQFF
TRBJ2-7 | TRBV12-3/TRBV12-4 | - | few | TGTGCCAGCAGTTTATTGGGCCTCGAGCAGTACTTC | CASSLLGLEQYF
TRBJ2-7 | TRBV28 | TRBD1 | - | TGTGCCAGCAGTTTAATCGCGGGCAGGGGGCCTCGCGAGCAGTACTTC | CASSLIAGRGPREQYF
TRBJ2-2 | TRBV4-3 | - | - | TGCGCCAGCAGCCAATCCCGCCACTGGATCTCCGGGGAGCTGTTTTTT | CASSQSRHWISGELFF
TRBJ1-5 | TRBV10-3 | TRBD1 | few | TGTGCCACCTGGACAGGAGAGGGTAGCAATCAGCCCCAGCATTTT | CATWTGEGSNQPQHF
TRBJ1-1 | TRBV29-1 | - | - | TGCACCGCCACTGGGACCAACCCGAACACTGAAGCTTTCTTT | CTATGTNPNTEAFF
TRBJ1-1 | TRBV6-5 | - | - | TGTGCCAGCTTTTGGGGGAGAGACACTGAAGCTTTCTTT | CASFWGRDTEAFF
TRBJ2-3 | TRBV15 | - | - | TGTGCCACCAGCAGGATGTCGCAGGGCGCAGATACGCAGTATTTT | CATSRMSQGADTQYF
TRBJ1-1 | TRBV12-3/TRBV12-4 | - | - | TGTGCCAGCAGTTTAAGGGAGGGCTCTGAAGCTTTCTTT | CASSLREGSEAFF
TRBJ2-1 | TRBV4-1 | - | - | TGCGCCAGCAGCCAAGAAGTTAACCAGTTCTTC | CASSQEVNQFF
TRBJ1-4 | TRBV14 | TRBD1 | - | TGTGCCAGCAGCCATTACTCCGGGACAGGGCGCGAAAAACTGTTTTTT | CASSHYSGTGREKLFF
TRBJ2-3 | TRBV6-5 | TRBD2 | - | TGTGCCAGCAGGACCCCCGGGGGGAGCACAGATACGCAGTATTTT | CASRTPGGSTDTQYF